The source of this TCR beta chain is a study of blood T cell repertoires in COVID-19. Study-wide context: Researchers got acute and convalescent COVID-19 samples from the United States, Italy and Spain.

The germline CDR1 and CDR2 sequences are SGHRS and YFSETQ. The CDR3 runs 14 residues. Trimming left V 1 base short and J 2 bases short, with 9 bases between. Authors' data handling: Counts of nucleated cells, estimated from reference gene primer amplification, were obtained. Some clones are missing from TCRdb's copy, which holds only in-frame ones; the method was immunoSEQ multiplex PCR. V, J and clone size derive from that table, while D and trimming were established from the DNA sequence. This table holds under 100,000 clones, 81% found once. Material: peripheral blood. The chain employs TRBV5-1 and TRBJ1-2; D may be TRBD1 (5 bases). This clonotype originated in a man aged 80 or over with active or convalescent COVID-19. CDR3 residues: CASSLNPGNYGYTF. The CDR3 coding sequence is TGCGCCAGCAGCTTGAACCCAGGGAACTATGGCTACACCTTC.